A single sample gave rise to the 18 T cell receptor beta chains below, sequenced in a study of T cells in Graves' hyperthyroidism and ophthalmopathy. Amplification of TCR beta CDR3 regions used RNA as the template. TCR CDR3 underwent first-round RT-PCR with the HTBI primer set. One entry per CDR3 protein, called by TCRdb with MiXCR from the multiplex PCR reads. This sample has roughly 570,000 distinct CDR3 sequences, with about 15% found just once. Sequencing was done on a sample of blood. Every receptor here comes from a woman aged 25 to 39 with Graves' hyperthyroidism.

The chain carries TRBV7-2 and TRBJ2-7; 9 bases fit TRBD2. CDR3 size: 13 residues. Germline lookup yields CDR1 SGHTA and CDR2 FQGNSA. V lost 2 bases and J lost 8; bases outside the gene matches: 4. CDR3 in DNA: TGTGCCAGCAGCTTAAAGCGGGAGGTGAAGCAGTACTTC. Protein: CASSLKREVKQYF.

This clonotype was observed many times. The rearrangement uses TRBV7-9 and TRBJ2-1; 8 bases map to TRBD1. The germline CDR1 and CDR2 sequences are SEHNR and FQNEAQ (reference sequence). CDR3 size: 14 residues. V trimming: 5 bases; J trimming: 5 bases; junction bases outside the gene matches: 5. The CDR3 nucleotides are TGTGCCAGCAGCACGACAGGGGTCAACAATGAGCAGTTCTTC. It is translated as CASSTTGVNNEQFF.

This clonotype was seen at least ten times. The chain employs TRBV27 and TRBJ2-3; the D gene is possibly TRBD2 (6 bases). The V gene's germline CDR1 is MNHEY and CDR2 SMNVEV (reference sequence). V lost 4 bases and J 1 base, leaving 21 bases between the germline ends. There are 18 residues in the CDR3. The CDR3 sequence is CASSYNHRIGSGTDTQYF. CDR3 bases: TGTGCCAGCAGTTATAACCATAGGATCGGGAGTGGCACAGATACGCAGTATTTT.

Only a few counts were recorded for this clonotype. This chain links TRBV7-2 with TRBJ2-7; TRBD1 aligns across 9 bases. Trimming cost V 6 bases and J 0 bases; bases outside gene matches: 9. The CDR3 consists of 16 residues. Germline assignment: CDR1 SGHTA and CDR2 FQGNSA. The CDR3 region is CASSFRGQGHSYEQYF. CDR3 in DNA: TGTGCCAGCAGTTTTAGGGGACAGGGCCACTCCTACGAGCAGTACTTC. The full variable domain, in which reference TRBV7-2 and TRBJ2-7 provide the parts outside the CDR3, is GAGVSQSPSNKVTEKGKDVELRCDPISGHTALYWYRQSLGQGLEFLIYFQGNSAPDKSGLPSDRFSAERTGGSVSTLTIQRTQQEDSAVYLCASSFRGQGHSYEQYFGPGTRLTVT.

This clonotype was detected many times. The gene calls are TRBV7-9 and TRBJ2-7; D not resolved. CDR3 length equals 12 residues. Germline-derived CDR1 and CDR2 are SEHNR and FQNEAQ (reference sequence). Trimming removed 1 base from V and 4 bases from J, with 5 bases in between. CDR3 nucleotides: TGTGCCAGCAGCTTAGTAAATTACGAGCAGTACTTC. Translated: CASSLVNYEQYF.

This clonotype has more than one count but fewer than ten. J is TRBJ1-4 and V is TRBV19; TRBD1 agrees at 9 bases. Looked up from germline, CDR1 is LNHDA and CDR2 is SQIVND (reference sequence). The V gene end was trimmed by 6 bases and the J gene end by 1 base; junction bases not matched to a gene: 6. The CDR3 covers 16 residues. CDR3 sequence reads: CASSAGTGRTNEKLFF. The CDR3 nucleotides read TGTGCCAGTAGCGCCGGGACAGGGCGAACTAATGAAAAACTGTTTTTT.

In this sample, this clonotype turned up many times. V is TRBV19 and J is TRBJ2-1; 10 bases are shared with TRBD2. The CDR3 runs to 14 residues. CDR1 is LNHDA, CDR2 SQIVND, per germline (reference sequence). V dropped 2 bases and J dropped 9; count of bases not matched to a gene: 4. The CDR3 DNA sequence: TGTGCCAGTAGTATACTAGCGGGAGAGGCTGAGCAGTTCTTC. As protein: CASSILAGEAEQFF.

The chain recombines TRBV3-1 with TRBJ1-3; D not certain. Germline CDR1 LGHDT, CDR2 YNNKEL (reference sequence). V lost 1 base and J lost 7, with 17 bases in between. CDR3 length: 16 residues. CDR3 region: CASSQGPGSFGNTIYF. The CDR3 nucleotides read TGTGCCAGCAGCCAAGGACCAGGCAGTTTCGGGAACACCATATATTTT.

The table lists this clonotype with many counts. The V call is TRBV12-3 or TRBV12-4, the J call TRBJ1-1; D perhaps matches TRBD1 (5 bases). The CDR3 is 13 amino acids. V lost 7 bases and J 1 base, leaving 10 bases between the germline ends. CDR3 in amino acids: CASIFTGNTEAFF. DNA for the CDR3: TGTGCCAGCATCTTCACAGGGAACACTGAAGCTTTCTTT.

This clonotype came up many times. This chain joins TRBV5-1 and TRBJ1-3; D is unclear. The CDR3 loop spans 16 amino acids. The V end lost 0 bases, the J end lost 0 bases, and 10 bases lay between the germline ends. Germline CDR1 is SGHRS and CDR2 is YFSETQ. The CDR3 region has the DNA TGCGCCAGCAGCTTGGCCCCGGGCCCCTCTGGAAACACCATATATTTT. Encoded protein: CASSLAPGPSGNTIYF.

On this clonotype: A read error is possible here, since a much larger clone lies one base away. The chain is built from TRBV20-1 and TRBJ2-7; no reliable D call. Germline V gene data show CDR1 as DFQATT and CDR2 as SNEGSKA (reference sequence). CDR3 length equals 10 residues. V was trimmed by 3 bases and J by 7 bases, leaving 7 bases between them. Written as DNA, the CDR3 is TGCAGTGCTAGCCGAGAGGAGCAGTACTTC. Translating gives CSASREEQYF.

This clonotype showed up just a few times. The V call is TRBV7-3, the J call TRBJ2-2; D is undetermined. The CDR3 has 14 amino acids. V was clipped by 2 bases and J by 0 bases, with 4 bases between them. Germline V gene data show CDR1 as SGHTA and CDR2 as FQGTGA. DNA for the CDR3: TGTGCCAGCAGCTTATTTACGAACACCGGGGAGCTGTTTTTT. This codes for CASSLFTNTGELFF.

This clonotype was counted at least ten times. V usage is TRBV2 and J usage is TRBJ1-4, with D possibly TRBD1 on 5 matching bases. The length of the CDR3 is 14 residues. Germline values: CDR1 SNHLY, CDR2 FYNNEI. Trimming cost V 8 bases and J 0 bases, with 10 bases left between them. Here the CDR3 DNA reads TGTGCCAGCGCTGGGGGGACAACTAATGAAAAACTGTTTTTT. As protein: CASAGGTTNEKLFF.

Ten or more counts support this clonotype. V usage is TRBV7-9 and J usage is TRBJ2-1; D remains ambiguous. The V gene lost 0 bases and the J gene lost 9 bases, with 12 bases spanning the gap. The germline CDR1 and CDR2 sequences are SEHNR and FQNEAQ (reference sequence). The CDR3 length is 14 residues. This CDR3 reads CASSLAVLSGEQFF. The CDR3 DNA reads as TGTGCCAGCAGCTTAGCCGTCCTGTCGGGTGAGCAGTTCTTC.

This clonotype was picked up many times. The chain joins TRBV6-1 to TRBJ1-5, with 7 nucleotides matching TRBD1. The CDR3 runs 15 residues. Trimming took 2 bases from V and 7 from J; bases not matched to a gene: 8. CDR1 MNHNS and CDR2 SASEGT come from the germline V gene. The CDR3 coding sequence is TGTGCCAGCAGTGAAAGCAGGACAGGCGGACAGCCCCAGCATTTT. Translated, it gives CASSESRTGGQPQHF.

This clonotype came up many times. This chain uses TRBV6-1 with TRBJ2-5, with no clear D. Per the germline V gene, CDR1 is MNHNS and CDR2 is SASEGT. The ends were cut back, 9 bases at V and 5 bases at J, with 19 bases in the middle. CDR3 length equals 14 residues. The CDR3 loop is CASKDQPVRETQYF. The CDR3 DNA is TGTGCCAGTAAGGACCAACCTGTGAGGGAGACCCAGTACTTC.

This clonotype turned up a few times. V gene TRBV12-3 or TRBV12-4 combines with J gene TRBJ2-4; D is perhaps TRBD2 (5 bases). The ends were cut back, 5 bases at V and 8 bases at J, with 16 bases in the middle. The CDR3 runs 14 residues. The CDR3 DNA is TGTGCCAGCAGTCAGGACTTGGGGTGGGACATTCAGTACTTC. This gives the protein CASSQDLGWDIQYF.

A word on this clonotype: One end of the junction is discordant with germline, which a read error may explain. The gene calls are TRBV7-7 and TRBJ2-1; 7 bases align to TRBD2. The CDR3 runs 13 residues. Per the germline V gene, CDR1 is SSHAT and CDR2 is FNYEAQ (reference sequence). CDR3 sequence reads: CASSLVRDYQQFF. CDR3 DNA sequence: TGTGCTAGCAGCTTAGTGCGGGACTATCAGCAGTTCTTC.